Listed here are 9 T cell receptor beta chains from one sample, sequenced in a study of shared clonotypes between healthy human individuals. The repertoire was sequenced with immunoSEQ multiplex PCR; TCRdb's copy has only in-frame clones and lacks some. The sample includes roughly 2,300,000 clones, about 90% of them seen just once. Sequenced: naive CD4+ T cells from PBMCs. Sample subset: CD45RA+ positively selected. All receptors derive from a man between 18 and 29 years old in good health. Some clones in this sample may be carry-over from other donors' samples.

The rearrangement joins TRBV30 to TRBJ2-5; possible D gene TRBD2, 5 bases. The end of the DNA aligns better with TRBJ2-7, so the J call may be wrong. The germline gives CDR1 GTSNPN, CDR2 SVGIG (reference sequence). This CDR3 region has 16 residues. The CDR3 protein is CAWSVYGPRRYYEQYF. The CDR3 nucleotides read TGTGCCTGGAGTGTATACGGCCCTCGGAGGTACTACGAGCAGTACTTC.

This clone was observed once. The chain is built from TRBV11-2 and TRBJ2-2; D unclear. Germline-derived CDR1 and CDR2 are SGHAT and FQNNGV. The CDR3 is made up of 12 amino acids. Trimming pared 2 bases from V and 7 bases from J, leaving 5 bases between. CDR3 coding DNA: TGTGCCAGCAGCTTATATCTCGGGGAGCTGTTTTTT. The encoded protein is CASSLYLGELFF.

The chain has TRBV5-1 and TRBJ2-2, with TRBD2 matching over 7 bases. The CDR3 covers 16 residues. CDR1 SGHRS and CDR2 YFSETQ come from the germline V gene. Trimming cost V 0 bases and J 6 bases; bases outside gene matches: 8. The chain's CDR3 is CASSLAGGSGAGELFF. Written as DNA, the CDR3 is TGCGCCAGCAGCTTGGCTGGCGGGAGTGGCGCCGGGGAGCTGTTTTTT.

This chain joins TRBV29-1 and TRBJ2-3, with a possible D match to TRBD2 (6 bases). The V gene's germline CDR1 is SQVTM and CDR2 ANQGSEA. The CDR3 consists of 15 residues. V dropped 6 bases and J dropped 5 bases, with 21 bases sitting between them. The CDR3, as DNA: TGCAGCGTCGTCAGCGGGTTTCTAGTCGGAGATACGCAGTATTTT. Translating it yields CSVVSGFLVGDTQYF.

The rearrangement uses TRBV9 and TRBJ1-2; D gene uncertain. V gave up 0 bases and J gave up 14 bases, with 17 bases separating them. The CDR3 is 13 amino acids. Germline lookup yields CDR1 SGDLS and CDR2 YYNGEE. The CDR3 coding sequence is TGTGCCAGCAGCGTAGAACAGACTTCACTACAAACCTTC. As protein: CASSVEQTSLQTF.

The chain carries TRBV11-2 and TRBJ2-1; perhaps D is TRBD1 or TRBD2 (5 bases each). V was clipped by 2 bases and J by 4 bases, with 12 bases between them. The CDR3 spans 15 residues. CDR1 is SGHAT, CDR2 FQNNGV, per germline. CDR3 loop: CASSLQPGPYNEQFF. CDR3 bases: TGTGCCAGCAGCTTACAACCGGGACCATACAATGAGCAGTTCTTC.

CDR3 residues: CASSYTGRGYNEQFF. In DNA form, the CDR3 reads TGTGCCAGCAGTTACACCGGGCGAGGTTACAATGAGCAGTTCTTC. V gene TRBV6-6 combines with J gene TRBJ2-1; no reliable D call. V was trimmed by 2 bases and J by 4 bases, leaving 12 bases between them. The CDR3 runs to 15 residues. Germline V gene sequence: CDR1 MNHNY, CDR2 SVGAGI (reference sequence).

The CDR3 loop reads CASSALNTIYF. The CDR3 nucleotides are TGTGCCAGCAGCGCCCTAAACACCATATATTTT. The chain joins TRBV7-9 to TRBJ1-3; no clear D. Trimming stripped 5 bases from V and 6 bases from J, with 5 bases between. Germline V gene lookup returns CDR1 SEHNR and CDR2 FQNEAQ (reference sequence). This CDR3 is built from 11 residues.

This chain uses TRBV28 with TRBJ1-2, with D tentatively TRBD1 (5 bases). The length of the CDR3 is 14 residues. The germline CDR1 and CDR2 sequences are MDHEN and SYDVKM. V lost 7 bases to trimming and J lost 0 bases, with 12 bases between them. The CDR3 nucleotides read TGTGCCAGCACCTCTCTGGGGCCTAACTATGGCTACACCTTC. It encodes CASTSLGPNYGYTF.